Listed below are T cell receptor beta chains from one sample, sequenced in a study of blood T cell repertoires in COVID-19. Generated by immunoSEQ multiplex PCR, the TCRdb table keeps only in-frame clones and is missing some. The data contain under 400,000 clones, around nine tenths of them seen just once; the ten biggest clones take up around 3.9%. The sample comprised peripheral blood. These receptors were collected from an older woman with COVID-19, enrolled during active disease. Each CDR3 is given with its conserved first and last residue. D genes are given only for firm matches. Some rows have no size entry. The others give once, few or many, or a class for an expanded clone.

CDR3aa	CDR3nt	v_gene	d_gene	abundance	j_gene
CASSVGQMRNEQFF	TGTGCCAGCAGCGTCGGTCAAATGCGTAATGAGCAGTTCTTC	TRBV9	-	-	TRBJ2-1
CASSPQGAVGTEAFF	TGTGCCAGCAGTCCACAGGGGGCGGTAGGTACTGAAGCTTTCTTT	TRBV27	TRBD1	-	TRBJ1-1
CASSPSDRPQHF	TGTGCCAGCTCACCCTCGGACAGGCCCCAGCATTTT	TRBV18	-	-	TRBJ1-5
CASSPPGGLNTGELFF	TGTGCCAGCAGCCCCCCCGGAGGGTTGAACACCGGGGAGCTGTTTTTT	TRBV9	-	-	TRBJ2-2
CASSPNQQNTEAFF	TGTGCCAGCTCACCGAACCAACAGAACACTGAAGCTTTCTTT	TRBV18	-	-	TRBJ1-1
CASGRLQGVKADTQYF	TGTGCCAGCGGCCGCCTCCAGGGGGTCAAGGCAGATACGCAGTATTTT	TRBV7-9	TRBD1	-	TRBJ2-3
CASSPRRGAQPQHF	TGTGCCAGCAGCCCCCGCAGGGGGGCTCAGCCCCAGCATTTT	TRBV6-5	TRBD1	-	TRBJ1-5
CASRKTVTEEGEQFF	TGCGCCAGCAGAAAGACAGTAACCGAGGAGGGAGAGCAGTTCTTC	TRBV5-1	-	few	TRBJ2-1
CASLRDRDFTEAFF	TGTGCCAGCCTCCGGGACAGGGATTTCACTGAAGCTTTCTTT	TRBV6-5	TRBD1	-	TRBJ1-1
CATSRVRDYGYTF	TGTGCCACCAGCAGAGTCAGGGACTATGGCTACACCTTC	TRBV15	-	-	TRBJ1-2
CASSYVTGGGYGYTF	TGTGCCAGCAGCTACGTCACAGGGGGAGGCTATGGCTACACCTTC	TRBV5-6	TRBD1	-	TRBJ1-2
CASSPKSGGALAGELFF	TGTGCCAGCAGCCCGAAAAGCGGGGGGGCCCTGGCCGGGGAGCTGTTTTTT	TRBV11-2	TRBD2	-	TRBJ2-2
CASSDRVYGYTF	TGTGCCAGCAGTGACAGGGTCTATGGCTACACCTTC	TRBV5-8	TRBD1	-	TRBJ1-2
CASSSRGTGREREKLFF	TGTGCCAGCAGCTCTAGGGGGACCGGCAGGGAGAGGGAAAAACTGTTTTTT	TRBV5-6	-	-	TRBJ1-4
CASSETSGTGYSGYTF	TGCGCCAGCAGTGAGACATCCGGGACAGGGTATTCTGGCTACACCTTC	TRBV10-1	TRBD1	-	TRBJ1-2
CASCFPGTEAFF	TGTGCCAGCTGTTTTCCGGGGACTGAAGCTTTCTTT	TRBV28	-	-	TRBJ1-1
CASSIYRDSPLHF	TGTGCCAGTAGTATATACCGGGATTCACCCCTCCACTTT	TRBV19	-	-	TRBJ1-6
CASSPRRENYEQYF	TGTGCCAGCTCACCAAGGCGGGAGAACTACGAGCAGTACTTC	TRBV18	TRBD2	-	TRBJ2-7
CASSPGTALIGELFF	TGTGCCAGCAGTCCCGGGACAGCGTTAATCGGGGAGCTGTTTTTT	TRBV7-6	TRBD1	-	TRBJ2-2
CASSASGGTTEAFF	TGTGCCAGCAGCGCCTCGGGGGGGACCACTGAAGCTTTCTTT	TRBV9	-	-	TRBJ1-1
CATTGQVTKAFF	TGTGCCACCACAGGACAGGTAACTAAAGCTTTCTTT	TRBV6-6	TRBD1	-	TRBJ1-1
CAIQTSGEEEQYF	TGTGCCATTCAGACTAGCGGGGAAGAGGAGCAGTACTTC	TRBV10-3	TRBD2	-	TRBJ2-7
CASSESSSGGQTQYF	TGTGCCAGCAGTGAGAGTTCTAGCGGGGGCCAGACCCAGTACTTC	TRBV2	TRBD2	-	TRBJ2-5
CASSQHTGAAEAFF	TGTGCCAGCTCACAACATACAGGGGCCGCTGAAGCTTTCTTT	TRBV18	TRBD1	-	TRBJ1-1
CASSGLATSTDTQYF	TGCGCCAGCAGTGGACTAGCCACTAGCACAGATACGCAGTATTTT	TRBV10-2	TRBD2	-	TRBJ2-3